Listed here are 17 T cell receptor beta chains from one sample, sequenced in a study of radiotherapy plus CTLA-4 blockade in lung cancer. Produced via immunoSEQ multiplex PCR; TCRdb's table is partial and in-frame only. The sample carries over 85,000 clones, 85% to 90% recorded once. The sample was peripheral blood, taken from a patient treated with radiotherapy plus ipilimumab. These receptors all come from a human donor with non-small cell lung cancer that progressed on radiotherapy plus ipilimumab.

This chain connects TRBV19 to TRBJ1-1, with 8 bases lining up with TRBD1. The germline V gene encodes CDR1 LNHDA and CDR2 SQIVND (reference sequence). The junction had 1 base not matched to a gene; V was cut back by 7 bases and J by 0 bases. The CDR3 totals 13 residues. CDR3 DNA sequence: TGTGCCAGTATACAGGGGGTGAACACTGAAGCTTTCTTT. Translated, it gives CASIQGVNTEAFF. Looking up the rest from reference TRBV19 and TRBJ1-1 gives the full variable domain: DGGITQSPKYLFRKEGQNVTLSCEQNLNHDAMYWYRQDPGQGLRLIYYSQIVNDFQKGDIAEGYSVSREKKESFPLTVTSAQKNPTAFYLCASIQGVNTEAFFGQGTRLTVV.

V is TRBV6-5 and J is TRBJ1-1, with 9 bases identical to TRBD1. With V trimmed by 5 bases and J by 6 bases, 10 bases remained unmatched. The CDR3 loop spans 15 amino acids. Germline V gene sequence: CDR1 MNHEY, CDR2 SVGAGI. The CDR3 is CASSPGGTGFPEAFF. CDR3 DNA sequence: TGTGCCAGCAGTCCGGGGGGGACAGGGTTCCCTGAAGCTTTCTTT.

This clone was picked up one time. The CDR3 region is CASSPTGVDTGELFF. CDR3 nucleotide sequence: TGTGCCAGCAGCCCTACAGGGGTCGACACCGGGGAGCTGTTTTTT. The genes are TRBV7-9 and TRBJ2-2, with TRBD1 identical over 7 bases. Germline trimming cut 5 bases from V and 3 bases from J; bases unmatched to any gene: 6. The length of the CDR3 is 15 residues. Germline CDR1 reads SEHNR; CDR2 reads FQNEAQ (reference sequence).

This sequence joins TRBV7-6 and TRBJ2-1; weak D call: TRBD2 (6 bases). Germline V gene lookup returns CDR1 SGHVS and CDR2 FNYEAQ. The CDR3 covers 11 residues. The V and J ends lost 5 bases and 12 bases respectively, with 11 bases between them. Written as DNA, the CDR3 is TGTGCCAGCAGCCCGGGACTCAGGCAGTTCTTC. It codes for CASSPGLRQFF.

The CDR3 bases are TGTGCCAGCAGGACCCACCAGTCGTACGAGCAGTACTTC. This codes for CASRTHQSYEQYF. The J gene is TRBJ2-7, the V gene TRBV6-4; unclear D gene. The V and J ends lost 6 bases and 4 bases respectively, with 13 bases between them. The CDR3 runs 13 residues. Germline values: CDR1 MRHNA, CDR2 SNTAGT.

The chain joins TRBV6-1 to TRBJ1-1; D not resolved. The CDR3 consists of 14 residues. Germline assignment: CDR1 MNHNS and CDR2 SASEGT. The V end lost 4 bases, the J end lost 3 bases, and 12 bases lay between the germline ends. CDR3 DNA sequence: TGTGCCAGCAGTGTCTCGAGACAAGACACTGAAGCTTTCTTT. This gives the protein CASSVSRQDTEAFF.

The J gene is TRBJ2-4, the V gene TRBV25-1, with D maybe TRBD2 (6 bases). This CDR3 is 16 amino acids long. The germline V gene encodes CDR1 MGHDK and CDR2 SYGVNS. V shed 2 bases and J shed 3 bases, with 14 bases lying between them. Here the CDR3 reads CASSERQKEGKNIQYF. In nucleotides, the CDR3 is TGTGCCAGCAGTGAACGTCAGAAGGAGGGCAAAAACATTCAGTACTTC.

This chain links TRBV27 with TRBJ2-7; unclear D gene. The germline V gene has CDR1 MNHEY and CDR2 SMNVEV (reference sequence). V lost 2 bases, J lost 5 bases, and 10 bases lay in between. This CDR3 contains 13 residues. The CDR3 spells CASSLGSHDEQYF. For the CDR3, the DNA is TGTGCCAGCAGTTTAGGGTCCCACGACGAGCAGTACTTC.

This clone was recorded only once. The chain joins TRBV6-6 to TRBJ2-5, with no clear D. The CDR3 is made up of 10 amino acids. Germline loops: CDR1 MNHNY, CDR2 SVGAGI (reference sequence). V lost 8 bases and J lost 3, with 4 bases in between. The CDR3 spells CASSEETQYF. In DNA, the CDR3 is TGTGCCAGCTCCGAAGAGACCCAGTACTTC.

The chain combines TRBV6-5 with TRBJ1-1; 7 bases line up with TRBD1. There are 16 residues in the CDR3. Unmatched junction bases numbered 6, after V lost 0 bases and J lost 2 bases. CDR1 MNHEY and CDR2 SVGAGI come from the germline V gene. The CDR3 DNA follows: TGTGCCAGCAGTTACTCCGGGACAGCCCCTAACACTGAAGCTTTCTTT. Translated, it gives CASSYSGTAPNTEAFF.

The chain couples TRBV11-3 to TRBJ2-7; 12 bases match TRBD1. This CDR3 has 15 residues. With 5 bases clipped from V and 3 bases from J, the junction kept 5 bases outside the gene matches. In germline, CDR1 is SGHNT, CDR2 YENEEA. The CDR3, as DNA: TGTGCCAGCAGCCCCGGGACAGGGGGCCTCTACGAGCAGTACTTC. This codes for CASSPGTGGLYEQYF.

This chain connects TRBV5-4 to TRBJ2-7; 7 bases map to TRBD1. CDR3 length equals 15 residues. The V gene's germline CDR1 is SGHNT and CDR2 YYREEE (reference sequence). V lost 7 bases and J lost 2; bases outside the gene matches: 12. As DNA, the CDR3 is TGTGCCAGCCAAAATCAGGGACAGAGGCCCTACGAGCAGTACTTC. Translating gives CASQNQGQRPYEQYF.

V and J are TRBV6-6 and TRBJ2-7, with D perhaps TRBD2 (5 bases). The V gene lost 2 bases and the J gene lost 3 bases, with 11 bases spanning the gap. This CDR3 spans 14 amino acids. The germline V gene has CDR1 MNHNY and CDR2 SVGAGI (reference sequence). CDR3 DNA: TGTGCCAGCAGTTACAATCCAGCGGTCTACGAGCAGTACTTC. The encoded protein is CASSYNPAVYEQYF.

This clone was counted only a few times. The chain uses TRBV7-9 and TRBJ1-5; D gene ambiguous. V lost 4 bases, J lost 1 base, and 8 bases lay in between. Germline V CDR1 and CDR2: SEHNR, FQNEAQ (reference sequence). The CDR3 has 14 residues. The CDR3, as DNA: TGTGCCAGCAGCTCCTCTACGAGCAATCAGCCCCAGCATTTT. Amino acids: CASSSSTSNQPQHF.

The chain is built from TRBV19 and TRBJ1-2; a possible D gene is TRBD1 (5 bases). Germline CDR1 is LNHDA and CDR2 is SQIVND (reference sequence). The length of the CDR3 is 14 residues. Trimming cost V 0 bases and J 3 bases, with 8 bases left between them. In DNA form, the CDR3 reads TGTGCCAGTAGTATAGACAGGGCCCACTATGGCTACACCTTC. This encodes CASSIDRAHYGYTF.

J is TRBJ2-2 and V is TRBV7-2; either TRBD1 or TRBD2 may fit D (5 bases each). The germline V gene encodes CDR1 SGHTA and CDR2 FQGNSA. CDR3 size: 16 residues. V shed 7 bases and J shed 4 bases, with 19 bases lying between them. DNA for the CDR3: TGTGCCAGCACCCCCTCGGGGACCTCACGCACCGGGGAGCTGTTTTTT. Translated, it gives CASTPSGTSRTGELFF.

This clone occurred once. Other nucleotide sequences in the sample specify the same CDR3. J is TRBJ2-2 and V is TRBV9; no reliable D call. From germline, CDR1 is SGDLS and CDR2 YYNGEE. This CDR3 has 15 amino acids. The V and J ends lost 0 bases and 0 bases respectively, with 6 bases between them. In DNA form, the CDR3 reads TGTGCCAGCAGCGTAGGCCCGGCGAACACCGGGGAGCTGTTTTTT. Protein: CASSVGPANTGELFF.